Listed here are 23 T cell receptor beta chains from one sample, sequenced in a study of memory CD4+ T cells and cytomegalovirus serostatus. The sort gate was single viable CD3+CD4+CD8-CD45RO+ cells for memory CD4+ T cells. Repertoires were generated with immunoSEQ multiplex PCR, while TCRdb's copy carries only in-frame clones and drops some. Of under 100,000 clones listed, more than 70% are singletons. The sequenced material came from memory CD4+ T cells from blood. The receptors were sampled from an adult in good health and CMV-seronegative.

The chain carries TRBV15 and TRBJ2-3; D unresolved. V dropped 1 base and J dropped 0 bases, with 5 bases sitting between them. Germline CDR1 reads LNHNV; CDR2 reads YYDKDF (reference sequence). The CDR3 runs to 14 residues. CDR3 coding DNA: TGTGCCACCAGCAGAGGTCTTAGCACAGATACGCAGTATTTT. This translates into CATSRGLSTDTQYF.

This chain links TRBV5-6 with TRBJ1-6; perhaps TRBD1 as D (6 bases). Germline V CDR1 and CDR2: SGHDT, YYEEEE. V was cut by 4 bases and J by 2 bases, with 16 bases left in between. The CDR3 has 17 residues. As DNA, the CDR3 is TGTGCCAGCAGCCAGAGGGGGACGGTGCCCTATAATTCACCCCTCCACTTT. The encoded protein is CASSQRGTVPYNSPLHF.

The rearrangement joins TRBV7-2 to TRBJ2-4; tentative D call: TRBD2 (6 bases). The CDR3 has 16 amino acids. The V end was cut by 3 bases, the J end by 4 bases, with 16 bases between. Germline V CDR1 and CDR2: SGHTA, FQGNSA. The CDR3 DNA follows: TGTGCCAGCAGCTTGTCGGCCGGAGGGTCAAAAAACATTCAGTACTTC. Translating it yields CASSLSAGGSKNIQYF.

The rearrangement uses TRBV27 and TRBJ2-6; possible D gene TRBD2, 5 bases. V lost 3 bases and J lost 0, with 9 bases in between. CDR3 length: 16 residues. In germline, CDR1 is MNHEY, CDR2 SMNVEV (reference sequence). CDR3 bases: TGTGCCAGCAGTTTGAGGGCTTTCTCTGGGGCCAACGTCCTGACTTTC. Its protein is CASSLRAFSGANVLTF. Full variable domain (rest looked up from reference TRBV27 and TRBJ2-6): EAQVTQNPRYLITVTGKKLTVTCSQNMNHEYMSWYRQDPGLGLRQIYYSMNVEVTDKGDVPEGYKVSRKEKRNFPLILESPSPNQTSLYFCASSLRAFSGANVLTFGAGSRLTVL.

This sequence joins TRBV25-1 and TRBJ1-5; D might be TRBD1 (5 bases). Trimming shortened V by 5 bases and J by 5 bases, and 13 bases separated the two germline ends. This CDR3 has 14 residues. Germline V gene data show CDR1 as MGHDK and CDR2 as SYGVNS. The CDR3 nucleotides are TGTGCCAGCAGTTTCCAGGGTTGGGATCAGCCCCAGCATTTT. It is translated as CASSFQGWDQPQHF. Together with reference TRBV25-1 and TRBJ1-5, the CDR3 gives the full variable domain: EADIYQTPRYLVIGTGKKITLECSQTMGHDKMYWYQQDPGMELHLIHYSYGVNSTEKGDLSSESTVSRIRTEHFPLTLESARPSHTSQYLCASSFQGWDQPQHFGDGTRLSIL.

This sequence joins TRBV1 and TRBJ2-1; the table's D call of TRBD1 was not tested on the DNA. TRBV1 is a documented pseudogene. The CDR3 covers 18 residues. The CDR3 protein is CTSSHPEPGQLSYNEQFF. DNA of the CDR3: TGCACCAGCAGCCATCCGGAACCGGGACAGCTGTCCTACAATGAGCAGTTCTTC.

This rearrangement joins TRBV19 to TRBJ2-3; 12 bases fit TRBD2. The CDR3 loop spans 17 amino acids. The J segment lost 1 base and the V segment lost 5 bases, leaving 7 bases of the junction unmatched. Germline CDR1 LNHDA, CDR2 SQIVND (reference sequence). The CDR3: CASSPYRLAGGTDTQYF. CDR3 bases: TGTGCCAGTAGTCCCTATCGACTAGCGGGGGGCACAGATACGCAGTATTTT.

This clone was recorded once. The V and J genes are TRBV30 and TRBJ1-3; D gene uncertain. Germline V lookup: CDR1 GTSNPN, CDR2 SVGIG (reference sequence). V lost 6 bases and J 0 bases, leaving 6 bases between the germline ends. The CDR3 totals 12 residues. The CDR3 DNA reads TGTGCCTGTCAGTCCTCTGGAAACACCATATATTTT. Its translation is CACQSSGNTIYF.

This chain connects TRBV7-6 to TRBJ2-3; the match to TRBD1 covers 7 bases. The germline V gene encodes CDR1 SGHVS and CDR2 FNYEAQ. V was clipped by 5 bases and J by 2 bases; unmatched bases: 7. The CDR3 has 15 amino acids. The CDR3 DNA reads as TGTGCCAGCAGCCCCAGGGGGATATACACAGATACGCAGTATTTT. As protein: CASSPRGIYTDTQYF.

For the CDR3, the DNA is TGTGCCAGCAGGCGGGCTCGAAGGGCCAGTGGGTCCTACGAGCAGTACTTC. It translates to CASRRARRASGSYEQYF. The chain combines TRBV28 with TRBJ2-7; D might be TRBD2 (5 bases). CDR3 length equals 17 residues. V was trimmed by 6 bases and J by 1 base, leaving 22 bases between them. Germline V gene data show CDR1 as MDHEN and CDR2 as SYDVKM. Filled out from reference TRBV28 and TRBJ2-7, the complete variable domain reads DVKVTQSSRYLVKRTGEKVFLECVQDMDHENMFWYRQDPGLGLRLIYFSYDVKMKEKGDIPEGYSVSREKKERFSLILESASTNQTSMYLCASRRARRASGSYEQYFGPGTRLTVT.

The rearrangement uses TRBV7-2 and TRBJ1-2; no clear D. The CDR3 runs to 12 residues. The germline gives CDR1 SGHTA, CDR2 FQGNSA. V was shortened by 2 bases and J by 11 bases, with 12 bases between the two germline ends. As DNA, the CDR3 is TGTGCCAGCAGCTTAAGCGCCAGGCCATACACCTTC. This translates into CASSLSARPYTF.

The chain joins TRBV6-1 to TRBJ1-2; D call uncertain. The CDR3 contains 13 residues. Germline values: CDR1 MNHNS, CDR2 SASEGT. V dropped 1 base and J dropped 7 bases, with 10 bases sitting between them. CDR3 DNA sequence: TGTGCCAGCAGTGAAGAGGTGAGGGCTGGCTACACCTTC. Protein product: CASSEEVRAGYTF.

The chain carries TRBV7-8 and TRBJ2-5, with TRBD1 matching 7 bases. CDR1 and CDR2 from the germline V gene are SGHVS and FQNEAQ. The CDR3 contains 15 residues. The V and J ends lost 4 bases and 7 bases, in that order; junction bases with no gene match: 12. CDR3 residues: CASSSTTGVVVTQYF. DNA for the CDR3: TGTGCCAGCAGCTCAACAACAGGGGTAGTCGTGACCCAGTACTTC.

The rearrangement uses TRBV19 and TRBJ1-6; the match to TRBD1 covers 9 bases. The CDR3 consists of 14 residues. Per the germline V gene, CDR1 is LNHDA and CDR2 is SQIVND (reference sequence). The junction had 7 bases not matched to a gene; V was cut back by 9 bases and J by 7 bases. CDR3 loop: CASSRTGENSPLHF. The CDR3 DNA sequence: TGTGCCAGCAGCCGGACAGGGGAGAATTCACCCCTCCACTTT.

The V call is TRBV6-5, the J call TRBJ2-1, with a weak D call TRBD1 (6 bases). The CDR3 totals 15 residues. Germline CDR1 reads MNHEY; CDR2 reads SVGAGI. V lost 6 bases, J lost 1 base, and 13 bases lay in between. CDR3 loop: CASSISQGSYNEQFF. As DNA, the CDR3 is TGTGCCAGCAGCATCTCACAGGGTTCCTACAATGAGCAGTTCTTC.

This clone was counted between two and nine times. CDR3 nucleotide sequence: TGTGCCAGCAGTGAGCTCCGGACAGTTGAAGCTTTCTTT. Translation gives CASSELRTVEAFF. The rearrangement uses TRBV6-1 and TRBJ1-1; a possible D gene is TRBD1 (6 bases). The CDR3 covers 13 residues. Germline CDR1 and CDR2: MNHNS and SASEGT. The V gene lost 3 bases and the J gene lost 7 bases, with 12 bases spanning the gap.

The chain carries TRBV18 and TRBJ2-7; 7 bases line up with TRBD1. The V segment lost 4 bases and the J segment 7 bases; nucleotides outside the gene matches: 7. CDR3 size: 13 residues. CDR1 KGHSH and CDR2 LQKENI come from the germline V gene. CDR3 sequence: CASSLRQGREQYF. CDR3 DNA: TGTGCCAGCTCACTACGACAGGGCCGGGAGCAGTACTTC.

The V gene is TRBV4-1, the J gene TRBJ1-3; D call uncertain. The CDR3 length is 13 residues. Trimming left V 2 bases short and J 4 bases short, with 6 bases between. Per the germline V gene, CDR1 is MGHRA and CDR2 is YSYEKL. CDR3 in amino acids: CASSQNWGNTIYF. As DNA, the CDR3 is TGCGCCAGCAGCCAAAATTGGGGAAACACCATATATTTT.

The chain links TRBV7-2 to TRBJ1-2; D uncertain. The length of the CDR3 is 13 residues. Germline CDR1 reads SGHTA; CDR2 reads FQGNSA. V was clipped by 5 bases and J by 4 bases, with 11 bases between them. CDR3 sequence: CASSPPDGYGYTF. CDR3 bases: TGTGCCAGCAGCCCGCCGGATGGCTATGGCTACACCTTC.

In DNA form, the CDR3 reads TGTGCCAGCAGCTTATGCTCCCTGCGGGGCAATCAGCCCCAGCATTTT. Translating gives CASSLCSLRGNQPQHF. The chain links TRBV7-4 to TRBJ1-5; D uncertain. CDR1 SGHVT and CDR2 SQSDAQ come from the germline V gene. This CDR3 region has 16 residues. The ends were cut back, 2 bases at V and 2 bases at J, with 13 bases in the middle.

This chain joins TRBV15 and TRBJ2-3, with 7 bases that match TRBD1. This CDR3 spans 13 amino acids. V was pared by 4 bases and J by 6 bases, with 4 bases of the junction left unmatched. Germline values: CDR1 LNHNV, CDR2 YYDKDF (reference sequence). The CDR3 protein is CATSIDRADTQYF. In nucleotides, the CDR3 is TGTGCCACCAGCATCGACAGGGCGGATACGCAGTATTTT.

By sample share, this clone is medium-sized. The gene calls are TRBV18 and TRBJ1-6; 9 nucleotides agree with TRBD1. The CDR3 length is 14 residues. V shed 2 bases, J shed 14 bases, and the junction held 7 bases outside the gene matches. Germline CDR1 KGHSH, CDR2 LQKENI. The CDR3 sequence: CASSPRGQGSALHF. The CDR3 DNA follows: TGTGCCAGCTCACCAAGGGGACAGGGTTCGGCCCTCCACTTT.

This chain connects TRBV2 to TRBJ1-6, with D uncertain. This CDR3 has 15 residues. V was pared by 6 bases and J by 2 bases, with 11 bases between. In germline, CDR1 is SNHLY, CDR2 FYNNEI. CDR3 in DNA: TGTGCCAGCAGACTGGAGGGTACCTATAATTCACCCCTCCACTTT. Its protein product is CASRLEGTYNSPLHF. The entire variable domain, with the rest obtained from reference TRBV2 and TRBJ1-6, is as follows: EPEVTQTPSHQVTQMGQEVILRCVPISNHLYFYWYRQILGQKVEFLVSFYNNEISEKSEIFDDQFSVERPDGSNFTLKIRSTKLEDSAMYFCASRLEGTYNSPLHFGNGTRLTVT.